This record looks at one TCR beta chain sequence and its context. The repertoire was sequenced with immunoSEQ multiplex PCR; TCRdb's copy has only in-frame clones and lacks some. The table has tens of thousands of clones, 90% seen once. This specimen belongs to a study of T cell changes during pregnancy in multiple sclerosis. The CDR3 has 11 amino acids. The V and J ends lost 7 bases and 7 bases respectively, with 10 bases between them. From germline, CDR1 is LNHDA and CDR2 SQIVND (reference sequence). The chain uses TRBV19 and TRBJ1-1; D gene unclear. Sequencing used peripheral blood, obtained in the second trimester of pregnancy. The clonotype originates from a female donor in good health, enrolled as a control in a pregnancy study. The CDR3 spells CASTFRNEAFF. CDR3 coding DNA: TGTGCCAGTACCTTCAGGAATGAAGCTTTCTTT.